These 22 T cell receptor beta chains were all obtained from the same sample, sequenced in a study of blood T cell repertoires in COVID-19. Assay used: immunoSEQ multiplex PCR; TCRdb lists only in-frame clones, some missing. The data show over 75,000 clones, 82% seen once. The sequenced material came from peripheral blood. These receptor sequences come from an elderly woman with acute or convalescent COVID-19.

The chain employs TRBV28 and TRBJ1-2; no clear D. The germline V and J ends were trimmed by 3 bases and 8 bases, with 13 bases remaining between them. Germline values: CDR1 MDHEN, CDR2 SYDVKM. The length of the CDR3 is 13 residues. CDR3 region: CASSFSANGGYTF. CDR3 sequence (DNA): TGTGCCAGCAGTTTCTCCGCTAACGGGGGCTACACCTTC.

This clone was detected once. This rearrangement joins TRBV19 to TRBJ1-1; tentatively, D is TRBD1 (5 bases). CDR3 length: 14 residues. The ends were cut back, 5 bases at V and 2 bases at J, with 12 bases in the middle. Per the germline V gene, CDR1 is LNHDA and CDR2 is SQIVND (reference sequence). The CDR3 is CASSDDSTNTEAFF. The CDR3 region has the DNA TGTGCCAGTAGTGACGACAGTACCAACACTGAAGCTTTCTTT.

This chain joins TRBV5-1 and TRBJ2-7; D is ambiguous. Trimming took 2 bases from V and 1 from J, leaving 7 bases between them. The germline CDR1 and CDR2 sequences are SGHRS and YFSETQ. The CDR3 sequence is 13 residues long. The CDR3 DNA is TGCGCCAGCAGCTTTAGGAGTTCCTACGAGCAGTACTTC. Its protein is CASSFRSSYEQYF.

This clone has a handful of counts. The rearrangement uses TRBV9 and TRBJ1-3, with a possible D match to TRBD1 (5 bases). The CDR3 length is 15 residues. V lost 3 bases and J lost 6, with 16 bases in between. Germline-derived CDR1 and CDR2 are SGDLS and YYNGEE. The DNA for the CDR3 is TGTGCCAGCAGCGGGGACGACACGGGGGTAAACACCATATATTTT. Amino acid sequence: CASSGDDTGVNTIYF.

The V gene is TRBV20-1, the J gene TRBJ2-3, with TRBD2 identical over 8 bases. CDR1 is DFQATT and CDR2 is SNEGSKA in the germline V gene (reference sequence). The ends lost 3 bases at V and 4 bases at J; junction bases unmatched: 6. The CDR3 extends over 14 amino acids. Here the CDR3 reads CSASNPAGADTQYF. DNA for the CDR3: TGCAGTGCTAGTAATCCAGCGGGGGCAGATACGCAGTATTTT.

CDR3 sequence reads: CASSGLAGAYEQYF. CDR3 sequence (DNA): TGTGCCAGTAGCGGACTAGCGGGAGCCTACGAGCAGTACTTC. V is TRBV19 and J is TRBJ2-7, with 13 positions matching TRBD2. The V gene end was trimmed by 6 bases and the J gene end by 2 bases; junction bases not matched to a gene: 1. The CDR3 sequence is 14 residues long. Germline CDR1 and CDR2: LNHDA and SQIVND (reference sequence).

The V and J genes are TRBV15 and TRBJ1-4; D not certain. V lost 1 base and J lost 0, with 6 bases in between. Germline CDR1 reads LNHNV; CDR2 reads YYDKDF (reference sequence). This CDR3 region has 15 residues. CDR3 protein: CATSRGDATNEKLFF. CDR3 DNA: TGTGCCACCAGCAGAGGAGATGCAACTAATGAAAAACTGTTTTTT.

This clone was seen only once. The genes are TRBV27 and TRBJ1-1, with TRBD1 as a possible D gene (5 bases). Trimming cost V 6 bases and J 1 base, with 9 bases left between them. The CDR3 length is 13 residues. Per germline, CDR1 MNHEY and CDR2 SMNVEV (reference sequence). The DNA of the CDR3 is TGTGCCAGCAGATATACAGGGAACACTGAAGCTTTCTTT. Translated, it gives CASRYTGNTEAFF.

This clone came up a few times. CDR3 nucleotides: TGTGCCAGCAGCGTAGACCCCCTAGCCTCTGGAAACACCATATATTTT. This encodes CASSVDPLASGNTIYF. The chain has TRBV9 and TRBJ1-3; D remains unclear. V lost 0 bases and J 0 bases, leaving 10 bases between the germline ends. CDR3 length: 16 amino acids. Germline assignment: CDR1 SGDLS and CDR2 YYNGEE.

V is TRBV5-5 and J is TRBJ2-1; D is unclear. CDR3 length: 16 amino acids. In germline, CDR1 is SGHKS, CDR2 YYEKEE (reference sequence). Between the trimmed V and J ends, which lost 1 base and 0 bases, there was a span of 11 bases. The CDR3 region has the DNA TGTGCCAGCAGCTTGTCTACTTCGAGCTCCTACAATGAGCAGTTCTTC. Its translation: CASSLSTSSSYNEQFF.

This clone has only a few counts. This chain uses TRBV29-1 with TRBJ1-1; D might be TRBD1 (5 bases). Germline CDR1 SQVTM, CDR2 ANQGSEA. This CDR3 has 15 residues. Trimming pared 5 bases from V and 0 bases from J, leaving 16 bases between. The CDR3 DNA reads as TGCAGCGTTTCACAGGCCTCCTTGATGAACACTGAAGCTTTCTTT. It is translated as CSVSQASLMNTEAFF.

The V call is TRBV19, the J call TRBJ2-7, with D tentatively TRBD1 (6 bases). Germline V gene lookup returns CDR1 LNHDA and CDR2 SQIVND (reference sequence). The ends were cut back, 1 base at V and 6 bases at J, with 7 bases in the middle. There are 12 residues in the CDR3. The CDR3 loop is CASSIGGGEQYF. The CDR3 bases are TGTGCCAGTAGTATAGGAGGGGGCGAGCAGTACTTC. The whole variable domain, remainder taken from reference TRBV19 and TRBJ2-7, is DGGITQSPKYLFRKEGQNVTLSCEQNLNHDAMYWYRQDPGQGLRLIYYSQIVNDFQKGDIAEGYSVSREKKESFPLTVTSAQKNPTAFYLCASSIGGGEQYFGPGTRLTVT.

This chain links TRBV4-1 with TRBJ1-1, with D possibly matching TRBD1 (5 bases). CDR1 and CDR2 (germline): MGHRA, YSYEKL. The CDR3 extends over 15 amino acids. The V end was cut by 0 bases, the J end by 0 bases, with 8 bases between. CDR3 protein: CASSQEPGVNTEAFF. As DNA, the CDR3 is TGCGCCAGCAGCCAAGAACCGGGGGTGAACACTGAAGCTTTCTTT.

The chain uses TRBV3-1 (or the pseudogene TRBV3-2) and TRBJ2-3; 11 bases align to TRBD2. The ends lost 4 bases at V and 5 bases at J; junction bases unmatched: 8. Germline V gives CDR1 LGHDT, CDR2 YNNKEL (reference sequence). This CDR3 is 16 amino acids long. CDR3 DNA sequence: TGTGCCAGCAGCCTCCAGCAAGGGACTAGCGGAGATACGCAGTATTTT. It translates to CASSLQQGTSGDTQYF.

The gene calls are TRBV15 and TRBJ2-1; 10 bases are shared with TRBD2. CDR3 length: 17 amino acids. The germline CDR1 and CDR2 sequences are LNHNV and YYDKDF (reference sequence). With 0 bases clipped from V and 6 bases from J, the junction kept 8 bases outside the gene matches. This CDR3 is CATSRDRASGSFNEQFF. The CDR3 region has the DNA TGTGCCACCAGCAGAGATAGGGCTAGCGGGAGCTTCAATGAGCAGTTCTTC.

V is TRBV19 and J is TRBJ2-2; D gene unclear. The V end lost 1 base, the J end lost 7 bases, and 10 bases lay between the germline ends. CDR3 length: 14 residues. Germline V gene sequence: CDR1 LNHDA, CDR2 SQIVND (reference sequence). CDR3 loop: CASSIVSFGGELFF. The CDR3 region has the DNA TGTGCCAGTAGTATAGTCAGTTTTGGCGGGGAGCTGTTTTTT. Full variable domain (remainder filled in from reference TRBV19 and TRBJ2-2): DGGITQSPKYLFRKEGQNVTLSCEQNLNHDAMYWYRQDPGQGLRLIYYSQIVNDFQKGDIAEGYSVSREKKESFPLTVTSAQKNPTAFYLCASSIVSFGGELFFGEGSRLTVL.

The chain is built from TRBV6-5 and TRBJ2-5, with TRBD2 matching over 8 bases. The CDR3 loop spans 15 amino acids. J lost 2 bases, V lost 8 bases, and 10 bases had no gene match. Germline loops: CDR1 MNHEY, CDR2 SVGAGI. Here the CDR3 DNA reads TGTGCCAGCTCCCGCGTCTCGGGGGGGCAAGAGACCCAGTACTTC. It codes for CASSRVSGGQETQYF.

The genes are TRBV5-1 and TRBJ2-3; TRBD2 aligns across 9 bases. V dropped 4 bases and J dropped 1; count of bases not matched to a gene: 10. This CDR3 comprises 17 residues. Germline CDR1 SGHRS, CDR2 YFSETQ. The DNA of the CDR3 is TGCGCCAGCAGCCTGATAATGGGCGGGGGGGGCACAGATACGCAGTATTTT. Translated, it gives CASSLIMGGGGTDTQYF.

The CDR3, as DNA: TGCGCCAGCAGCCCGGACAACTCCTACGAGCAGTACTTC. Its protein is CASSPDNSYEQYF. The genes are TRBV5-1 and TRBJ2-7; tentatively, D is TRBD1 (5 bases). The germline V gene encodes CDR1 SGHRS and CDR2 YFSETQ. This CDR3 is built from 13 residues. V was shortened by 4 bases and J by 0 bases, with 8 bases between the two germline ends.

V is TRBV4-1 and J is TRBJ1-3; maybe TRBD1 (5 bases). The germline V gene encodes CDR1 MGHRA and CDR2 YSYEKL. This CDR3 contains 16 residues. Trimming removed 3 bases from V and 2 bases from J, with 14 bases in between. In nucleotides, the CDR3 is TGCGCCAGCAGCCATCGGGACTCAAACCCTGGAAACACCATATATTTT. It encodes CASSHRDSNPGNTIYF.

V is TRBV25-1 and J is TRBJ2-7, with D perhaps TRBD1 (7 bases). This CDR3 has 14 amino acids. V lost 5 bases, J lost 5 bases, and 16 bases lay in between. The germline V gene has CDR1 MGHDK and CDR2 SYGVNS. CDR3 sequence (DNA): TGTGCCAGCAGTAAACAGGGGACTCTCAACGAGCAGTACTTC. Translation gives CASSKQGTLNEQYF.

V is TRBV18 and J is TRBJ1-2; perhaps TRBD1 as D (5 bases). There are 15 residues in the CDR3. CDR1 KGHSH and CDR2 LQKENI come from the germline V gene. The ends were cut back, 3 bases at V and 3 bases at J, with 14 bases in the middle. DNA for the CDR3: TGTGCCAGCTCACCTCCGGGGGTGAGGGACTATGGCTACACCTTC. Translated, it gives CASSPPGVRDYGYTF. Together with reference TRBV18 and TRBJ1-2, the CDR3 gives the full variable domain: NAGVMQNPRHLVRRRGQEARLRCSPMKGHSHVYWYRQLPEEGLKFMVYLQKENIIDESGMPKERFSAEFPKEGPSILRIQQVVRGDSAAYFCASSPPGVRDYGYTFGSGTRLTVV.